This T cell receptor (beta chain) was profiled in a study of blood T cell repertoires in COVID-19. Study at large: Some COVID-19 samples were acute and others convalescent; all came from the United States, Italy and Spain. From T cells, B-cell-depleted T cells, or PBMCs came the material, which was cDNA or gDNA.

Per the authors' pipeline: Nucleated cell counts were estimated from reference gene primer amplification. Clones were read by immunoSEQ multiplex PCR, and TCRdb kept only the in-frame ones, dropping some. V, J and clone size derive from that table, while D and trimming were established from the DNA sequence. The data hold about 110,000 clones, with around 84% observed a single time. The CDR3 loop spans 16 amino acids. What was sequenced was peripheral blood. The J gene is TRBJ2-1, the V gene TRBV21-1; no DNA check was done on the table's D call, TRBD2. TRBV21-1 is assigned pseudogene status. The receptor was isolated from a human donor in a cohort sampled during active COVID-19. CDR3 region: CASSSERGATYNEQFF. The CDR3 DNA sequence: TGTGCCAGCAGCTCTGAGCGGGGGGCTACCTACAATGAGCAGTTCTTC.